Included here is one TCR beta chain sequence, with context. The source of the sample is a study of technical replicates of blood from a few donors. Using immunoSEQ multiplex PCR, the repertoire was profiled, and TCRdb retains in-frame clones only, with some absent. The sample includes 85,000 to 90,000 clones, approximately 90% of them seen just once. CDR1 is LGHNT, CDR2 FRNRAP, per germline. V shed 7 bases and J shed 4 bases, with 11 bases lying between them. This CDR3 contains 12 residues. The V gene is TRBV12-5, the J gene TRBJ2-7; D perhaps matches TRBD1 (7 bases). The receptor was derived from a human donor in good health. What was sequenced was T cells isolated from PBMCs. CDR3 sequence (DNA): TGTGCTAGTGCCTCAGGGGGGTACGAGCAGTACTTC. Protein: CASASGGYEQYF.